The following is a TCR beta chain sequence with its context. The sample comes from a study of blood T cell repertoires in COVID-19. Study details: Material from acute and convalescent COVID-19 was sourced from the United States, Italy and Spain. PBMCs, B-cell-depleted T cells, or T cells were the source of the cDNA or gDNA that made up the material.

The V end was cut by 7 bases, the J end by 3 bases, with 16 bases between. CDR3 length: 15 amino acids. Germline V gene lookup returns CDR1 MNHEY and CDR2 SVGAGI. Authors' analysis steps: Cell counts per sample came from amplifying reference gene primers. This table comes from immunoSEQ multiplex PCR, and its TCRdb copy is limited to in-frame clones, with some not included. V, J and clone size are taken as reported in that table, and D and trimming were inferred from the DNA itself. This table has about 140,000 clones, about nine tenths appearing once. The source of this sequence is a middle-aged man with active COVID-19. Sequencing was performed on peripheral blood. The chain carries TRBV6-5 and TRBJ2-1; the D gene is possibly TRBD1 (7 bases). This chain's CDR3 is CASKEGALLYNEQFF. The CDR3 coding sequence is TGTGCCAGCAAGGAGGGGGCCCTCCTCTACAATGAGCAGTTCTTC.